This entry describes one T cell receptor beta chain. This sample is part of a study of blood T cell repertoires in COVID-19. About the study: Acute and convalescent COVID-19 samples came from the United States, Italy and Spain. PBMCs, B-cell-depleted T cells, or T cells were the source of the cDNA or gDNA that made up the material.

Seattle patient enrollment occurred during active infection, with longitudinal follow-up thereafter. CDR3 length equals 12 residues. Deletions cut 1 base from V and 7 bases from J, with 7 bases between. Under the authors' procedure: Counts of nucleated cells, estimated from reference gene primer amplification, were obtained. Libraries were prepared by immunoSEQ multiplex PCR; TCRdb keeps only in-frame clonotypes and omits some of them. The DNA gave D and trimming, while V, J and clone size come from that table. This sample has 350,000 or so clones; about nine tenths occur once, and the top ten carry 1.5% to 2%.

The chain joins TRBV12-3 or TRBV12-4 to TRBJ1-2, with a tentative D call TRBD1 (5 bases). The receptor's source is a woman aged 25 to 45 with COVID-19, enrolled during active disease. The sample consisted of peripheral blood. DNA for the CDR3: TGTGCCAGCAGTTTAGAGGGGCTTGGCTACACCTTC. It specifies CASSLEGLGYTF.